These 22 T cell receptor beta chains were sequenced from one sample in a study of tumor-infiltrating lymphocytes in primary liver carcinoma. Blood RNA came from unsorted whole blood; germline DNA was also extracted. Starting material of roughly 0.45 ug total RNA yielded TCR beta cDNA via a constant-region primer. Modified slightly, ARM-PCR produced TCR beta libraries over three nested multiplex PCR rounds. A C-beta reverse primer was combined with TRBV1-TRBV30 forward primers in the first two PCR rounds, and each round had ten to eleven cycles. From the multiplex PCR reads, TCRdb called clonotypes with MiXCR, one entry per CDR3 protein. This table holds 310,000 or so distinct CDR3 sequences, more than 55% found once. The sequencing input was peripheral blood. The source of these receptors is a woman aged 30 to 39 with primary liver carcinoma and hepatitis B virus infection.

Remarks on this clonotype: One end of the junction does not line up with germline, which may come from a read error. The chain couples TRBV5-4 to TRBJ2-1; D is unclear. The CDR3 totals 14 residues. Germline values: CDR1 SGHNT, CDR2 YYREEE (reference sequence). As DNA, the CDR3 is TGTGCCAGCAGCGAGCGCCTCGCTAATTTAGAGCAATTCTTC. Protein: CASSERLANLEQFF.

On this clonotype itself: A read error is possible here, since a much larger clone lies one base away. V and J are TRBV6-5 and TRBJ2-7; tentatively, D is TRBD1 (6 bases). This CDR3 contains 12 residues. V was pared by 7 bases and J by 3 bases, with 10 bases between. Per the germline V gene, CDR1 is MNHEY and CDR2 is SVGAGI. For the CDR3, the DNA is TGTGCCAGCATTGTACAGGGCTACGAGCAGTACTTC. Protein: CASIVQGYEQYF.

This chain links TRBV7-9 with TRBJ2-7, with D possibly being TRBD1 (6 bases). The germline CDR1 and CDR2 sequences are SEHNR and FQNEAQ (reference sequence). The ends were cut back, 5 bases at V and 3 bases at J, with 11 bases in the middle. CDR3 length equals 13 residues. The DNA of the CDR3 is TGTGCCAGCAGCCATCGACAGGACTACGAGCAGTACTTC. This encodes CASSHRQDYEQYF.

This clonotype came up many times. V is TRBV12-3 or TRBV12-4 and J is TRBJ2-2; TRBD2 might be the D (6 bases). V was cut by 6 bases and J by 9 bases, with 11 bases left in between. CDR3 length: 12 residues. CDR3 bases: TGTGCCAGCAGACAGCGGGCCAGGGAGCTGTTTTTT. It encodes CASRQRARELFF.

This clonotype was detected ten times or more. The chain links TRBV4-1 to TRBJ2-5, with 8 bases matching TRBD1. CDR3 length: 14 residues. With V trimmed by 3 bases and J by 2 bases, 2 bases remained unmatched. CDR1 and CDR2 from the germline V gene are MGHRA and YSYEKL. CDR3 nucleotides: TGCGCCAGCAGCCATTGGACAGGGCAAGAGACCCAGTACTTC. Amino acid sequence: CASSHWTGQETQYF.

Turning to this clonotype: Since a much larger clone is just one base distant, this may be a read error. This CDR3 fails to terminate in the conserved phenylalanine or tryptophan, so it likely reflects a read error. This rearrangement joins TRBV6-1 to TRBJ2-5; D gene uncertain. Germline loops: CDR1 MNHNS, CDR2 SASEGT. The V end was cut by 7 bases, the J end by 2 bases, with 5 bases between. The CDR3 is made up of 11 amino acids. This chain's CDR3 is CASNRQETQYL. The CDR3 nucleotides are TGTGCCAGCAACAGACAAGAGACCCAGTACTTA.

In the case of this clonotype: This may come from a read error, since a much larger clone is one base off. The chain has TRBV10-1 and TRBJ2-1, with TRBD1 identical over 7 bases. Germline lookup yields CDR1 WNHNN and CDR2 SYGVQD (reference sequence). With V trimmed by 11 bases and J by 8 bases, 12 bases remained unmatched. The CDR3 extends over 13 amino acids. The CDR3 bases are TGCGCCGGCGCGGACAGGTTACTTCATGAGCAGTTCTTC. Encoded protein: CAGADRLLHEQFF.

J is TRBJ2-2 and V is TRBV11-3, with D hard to call. V dropped 7 bases and J dropped 7 bases, with 22 bases sitting between them. CDR1 SGHNT and CDR2 YENEEA come from the germline V gene. The CDR3 spans 16 residues. The CDR3 bases are TGTGCCAGCAACTTGGATACCGGCACCGGCCACGGGGAGCTGTTTTTT. It translates to CASNLDTGTGHGELFF.

This sequence joins TRBV4-1 and TRBJ2-3; no reliable D call. The CDR3 sequence is 12 residues long. Per the germline V gene, CDR1 is MGHRA and CDR2 is YSYEKL. The germline V and J ends were trimmed by 1 base and 8 bases, with 7 bases remaining between them. The CDR3 sequence: CASSQALGTQYF. The DNA for the CDR3 is TGCGCCAGCAGCCAAGCATTGGGTACGCAGTATTTT.

The chain carries TRBV12-3 or TRBV12-4 and TRBJ1-3; no clear D gene. The CDR3 runs to 17 residues. V was shortened by 5 bases and J by 8 bases, with 25 bases between the two germline ends. DNA for the CDR3: TGTGCCAGCAGTGCTCGTCTGGGGAACATCCCTACTCACACCATATATTTT. As protein: CASSARLGNIPTHTIYF.

This chain links TRBV6-5 with TRBJ2-3, with a possible D match to TRBD2 (6 bases). The germline gives CDR1 MNHEY, CDR2 SVGAGI. Trimming took off 5 bases at V and 4 bases at J, with 16 bases between the two ends. The CDR3 is 15 residues long. CDR3 protein: CASSPQEGQADTQYF. In DNA, the CDR3 is TGTGCCAGCAGTCCGCAGGAGGGCCAGGCAGATACGCAGTATTTT.

The count of this clonotype is one. The junction and the germline gene differ at one end; a read error may be behind it. V is TRBV28 and J is TRBJ2-5; TRBD2 matches 7 bases. The CDR3 length is 13 residues. From germline, CDR1 is MDHEN and CDR2 SYDVKM. The CDR3 loop is CVSSSAGVETQYF. As DNA, the CDR3 is TGTGTCAGCAGTTCCGCGGGGGTAGAGACCCAGTACTTC.

This clonotype was counted a few times. This sequence joins TRBV10-3 and TRBJ2-1; 9 positions match TRBD1. Germline V CDR1 and CDR2: ENHRY, SYGVKD. This CDR3 spans 13 amino acids. With 4 bases clipped from V and 8 bases from J, the junction kept 3 bases outside the gene matches. The CDR3 region has the DNA TGTGCCATCAGTGGAGGGACAGGGTATGAGCAGTTCTTC. Protein product: CAISGGTGYEQFF.

This clonotype was recorded many times. This chain links TRBV29-1 with TRBJ2-1; 11 nucleotides line up with TRBD2. Looked up from germline, CDR1 is SQVTM and CDR2 is ANQGSEA. The junction had 6 bases not matched to a gene; V was cut back by 7 bases and J by 4 bases. CDR3 length: 14 residues. The CDR3 reads CSDLSGRVYNEQFF. The CDR3 DNA sequence: TGCAGCGACCTTAGCGGGAGGGTATACAATGAGCAGTTCTTC.

This clonotype was seen only a few times. J is TRBJ2-7 and V is TRBV10-1; TRBD1 aligns across 11 bases. This CDR3 contains 17 residues. V lost 5 bases to trimming and J lost 3 bases; unmatched junction nucleotides: 12. Germline CDR1 WNHNN, CDR2 SYGVQD (reference sequence). The CDR3 bases are TGCGCCAGCAGTCCCGGACAGGGGGCAAATAATGGCTACGAGCAGTACTTC. It specifies CASSPGQGANNGYEQYF.

V and J are TRBV30 and TRBJ1-4; TRBD1 agrees at 8 bases. V trimming: 3 bases; J trimming: 7 bases; junction bases outside the gene matches: 10. The CDR3 spans 15 residues. The germline V gene encodes CDR1 GTSNPN and CDR2 SVGIG (reference sequence). CDR3 loop: CAWSRQGSMGEKLFF. CDR3 nucleotide sequence: TGTGCCTGGAGCCGACAGGGGTCAATGGGTGAAAAACTGTTTTTT.

On this clonotype: Since a much larger clone is just one base distant, this may be a read error. The chain recombines TRBV12-5 with TRBJ2-1; D remains unclear. Per germline, CDR1 LGHNT and CDR2 FRNRAP. The CDR3 sequence is 16 residues long. V lost 1 base and J lost 0, with 10 bases in between. CDR3 sequence: CASGLAPRASYNEQFF. DNA of the CDR3: TGTGCTAGTGGTTTGGCCCCTCGGGCCTCCTACAATGAGCAGTTCTTC.

As to this clonotype: This may stem from a read error, because a much larger clone lies one nucleotide away. The V gene is TRBV29-1, the J gene TRBJ2-1; 13 positions agree with TRBD2. In germline, CDR1 is SQVTM, CDR2 ANQGSEA. The J segment lost 8 bases and the V segment lost 7 bases, leaving 8 bases of the junction unmatched. The CDR3 loop spans 14 amino acids. The CDR3 nucleotides read TGCAGCGCCGCATGGACTAGCGGGAGCGATGAGCAGTTCTTC. It codes for CSAAWTSGSDEQFF.

On this clonotype itself: Being one base from a much bigger clone, this may be a read error. This chain links TRBV6-2 or TRBV6-3 with TRBJ2-7; TRBD1 matches at 8 bases. The CDR3 totals 14 residues. The germline V gene encodes CDR1 MNHEY and CDR2 SVGEGT. V lost 6 bases and J lost 4; bases outside the gene matches: 8. The CDR3 loop is CASSKDRVKYEQYF. CDR3 nucleotides: TGTGCCAGCAGCAAGGACAGGGTAAAGTACGAGCAGTACTTC.

This clonotype was seen once. A single base separates this from a much larger clone, so it may be a read error. The chain has TRBV6-5 and TRBJ1-5, with TRBD1 as a possible D gene (6 bases). The CDR3 runs 14 residues. Germline V CDR1 and CDR2: MNHEY, SVGAGI. The CDR3 loop is CASSLSQGNRPQHF. CDR3 in DNA: TGTGCCAGCAGCCTTTCACAGGGAAATCGGCCCCAGCATTTT.

In this sample, this clonotype turned up a few times. This chain links TRBV10-2 with TRBJ2-6, with D possibly being TRBD1 (7 bases). From germline, CDR1 is WSHSY and CDR2 SAAADI. V was clipped by 2 bases and J by 1 base, with 15 bases between them. The CDR3 has 18 residues. As DNA, the CDR3 is TGCGCCAGCAGTGAGCCGCGGGACAGTGCTTCTGGGGCCAACGTCCTGACTTTC. It translates to CASSEPRDSASGANVLTF.

The chain joins TRBV6-2 or TRBV6-3 to TRBJ2-1; D possibly uses TRBD1 or TRBD2 (5 bases each). V lost 6 bases and J 9 bases, leaving 18 bases between the germline ends. Germline loops: CDR1 MNHEY, CDR2 SVGEGT. The CDR3 consists of 14 residues. This chain's CDR3 is CASRSDDSRGEQFF. The CDR3 bases are TGTGCCAGCAGATCGGATGACAGCCGGGGTGAGCAGTTCTTC.